This T cell receptor beta chain was observed in a study of tumor-infiltrating lymphocytes in primary liver carcinoma (dated by TCRdb to 2016 to 2017). Regarding the research as a whole: Of the five patients (three men and two women, aged 30 to 69 years), four had hepatocellular carcinoma and one had combined HCC and intrahepatic cholangiocarcinoma. Samples yielded roughly 3.5 to 7.5 million productive TCRbeta reads; read depth did not differ significantly between tissue types. The five patients had tumors of stage T1-T3 N0M0, with maximum diameters ranging from roughly 4 to 11 cm. For each liver tumor, the study sampled five regions along with adjacent normal tissue and blood, and applied TCRbeta repertoire sequencing, expression microarrays and whole-exome sequencing. The 20 to 25 tumor region samples were profiled with Agilent mRNA microarrays so that TCRbeta repertoire diversity could be related to the local molecular phenotype. Repertoires from technical replicates were highly reproducible, with mean shared-clone rates roughly 0.87 and correlation coefficients above 0.95. TCRbeta repertoire sequencing covered roughly 35 specimens from 5 patients: 25 or so tumor regions, 5 adjacent noncancerous liver tissues and 5 peripheral blood samples. The study at large found these results: Bulk unsorted samples precluded comparing CD4+ and CD8+ T cell repertoires. The top 250 clones made up a significantly larger repertoire fraction in tumors than in blood (p = 0.039). Only about 7-24% of top clones were found in all five regions of a tumor, suggesting spatial heterogeneity of tumor-infiltrating T cells. With just 4 to 6 patients in the study, the authors point out that the findings should be validated in a larger study. Repertoire overlap was higher between tumor regions (mean roughly 35%) than tumor-adjacent (approximately 17%) or tumor-blood (approximately 14%) pairs, consistent with antigen-driven expansion. Because only the TCR beta chain was sequenced and unpaired alpha chains were not captured, true repertoire diversity is likely underestimated.

Using a constant-region primer and ProtoScript II reverse transcriptase, TCRbeta-specific cDNA was reverse-transcribed from 450 to 650 ng total RNA. TCRbeta libraries were built with three nested multiplex PCR rounds, a slightly modified ARM-PCR procedure. Sample barcodes and Illumina adapters were attached in a final 25-cycle PCR using Deep VentR polymerase. Before sequencing, amplicons of 200-500 bp were purified from gel using a QIAquick gel extraction kit. The TCRbeta amplicons were sequenced with 250-bp paired-end reads on an Illumina HiSeq 2500. In the source study's methods: Quality trimming of reads was performed with Trimmomatic v0.33, and paired reads were merged with FLASH v1.2.11 so that full CDR3 sequences could be recovered. V, D and J germline segments were assigned to the rearranged TCRbeta sequences by MiGEC v1.2.1b. Clonotype statistics and Shannon-Wiener diversity indices were computed with VDJtools v1.0.0. To cut down on sampling bias, every analysis after diversity analysis relied on just the 250 most abundant clonotypes from each sample. TCRdb itself trimmed the public reads at Q25 with fastp, ran MiXCR and retained productive beta chains. For every CDR3 protein sequence, its rows merge into one entry that carries the most common genes and DNA. TCRdb assigned the V and J calls; the authors' analysis was not used. This sample has about 43,000 distinct CDR3 sequences in its table, and 73% of those were observed once. Approximately 19% of the sample goes to the ten largest clones.

Without any cell sorting, total RNA and DNA were co-extracted from about 20-30 mg of bulk tissue using the AllPrep DNA/RNA mini kit. Between late 2015 and 2016, roughly five patients in China with histopathologically diagnosed primary liver carcinoma had surgical resection. Chronic HBV infection was present in the patients, and the patients were treatment-naive at sampling. Five spatially separated regions were sampled from each tumor: the superior, inferior, left-lateral and right-lateral poles, plus the tumor centre. According to histology, viable tumor cells made up more than 75% of every tumor sample. Fresh tumor and adjacent tissue pieces were bisected, with one half stored in RNAlater at -80 degrees C and the other half sent for histology. On this clonotype: Its antigen is not yet known. The germline gene is not matched at one end of the junction; a read error may be the cause.

The receptor was isolated from a man between 35 and 55 years old with primary liver carcinoma and hepatitis B virus infection. The material sequenced was liver tumor tissue from sampling region 2. In light of the paper, this sample's cell subset or site label describes: tumor region T2, inferior pole.

This receptor has the CDR3 CTSSLVRGRAYEQYF. The DNA reads as follows: TGTACCAGCAGCTTAGTGCGGGGCCGGGCCTACGAGCAGTACTTC. The V gene is TRBV7-8 and the J gene is TRBJ2-7; perhaps TRBD2 is the D gene, with 6 bases matching. Sequences SGHVS (CDR1) and FQNEAQ (CDR2) are obtained from the germline V gene. The CDR3 numbers 15 residues from cysteine through phenylalanine. Only the CDR3 portion is preserved as DNA: 45 bases, with reading frame beginning at the first base.